This section outlines one T cell receptor beta chain sequence together with its context. The record originates from a study of blood T cell repertoires in COVID-19. Study overall: Italy, Spain and the United States were the sources of the convalescent and acute COVID-19 samples. T cells, B-cell-depleted T cells, or PBMCs provided the cDNA or gDNA that served as material.

The CDR3 covers 13 residues. With 6 bases removed from V and 2 bases from J, the gap between germline ends came to 9 bases. Germline CDR1 is SEHNR and CDR2 is FQNEAQ (reference sequence). The authors' processing: Cell counts per sample came from amplifying reference gene primers. Only in-frame clones appear in the TCRdb table, and some are missing; sequencing was by immunoSEQ multiplex PCR. That table supplies the V and J calls and clone size; D and trimming were determined from the DNA. This table holds approximately 240,000 clones, 65% to 90% found once. The TCR originated in a woman in her forties who had recovered from COVID-19. V usage is TRBV7-9 and J usage is TRBJ2-3; D not certain. The sample taken for sequencing was peripheral blood. CDR3 residues: CASSRDFTDTQYF. Here the CDR3 DNA reads TGTGCCAGCAGTCGAGACTTCACAGATACGCAGTATTTT.